This TCR beta chain was observed in a study of blood T cell repertoires in COVID-19. The length of the CDR3 is 17 residues. CDR1 is MDHEN and CDR2 is SYDVKM in the germline V gene. V lost 3 bases to trimming and J lost 6 bases; unmatched junction nucleotides: 14. Method: immunoSEQ multiplex PCR; TCRdb's copy keeps in-frame clones and lacks some. This table holds about 340,000 clones, almost 90% found once. This chain uses TRBV28 with TRBJ1-2; TRBD1 agrees at 9 bases. Source material: peripheral blood. The TCR was taken from an older woman with COVID-19, enrolled during active disease. The CDR3 sequence is CASSFSYLGDRENGYTF. CDR3 coding DNA: TGTGCCAGCAGTTTCTCATACCTCGGGGACAGGGAAAATGGCTACACCTTC.